This T cell receptor beta chain was identified in a study of shared clonotypes between healthy human individuals. Libraries were prepared by immunoSEQ multiplex PCR; TCRdb keeps only in-frame clonotypes and omits some of them. The table records approximately 320,000 clones, roughly 84% of them present only once. This clone was seen only a few times. CD8 memory merged CD45RO+ cells and CCR7-negative CD45RA+ TemRA cells into one population. Source material: memory CD8+ T cells sorted from blood. Subset here: CD45RO+ cells pooled with CCR7-negative TemRA cells. This receptor was obtained from a man younger than 35 in good health.

The CDR3 loop is CAWDGDRGEQYF. The CDR3 region has the DNA TGTGCCTGGGACGGGGACAGGGGCGAGCAGTACTTC. The chain combines TRBV30 with TRBJ2-7, with 10 bases that match TRBD1. With V trimmed by 5 bases and J by 6 bases, 4 bases remained unmatched. The CDR3 consists of 12 residues. Germline V CDR1 and CDR2: GTSNPN, SVGIG (reference sequence).